This TCR beta chain was obtained from a study of blood T cells in healthy people across ages. A second PCR of roughly 7 to 11 cycles used a sample-barcoded 5' primer and a J-beta primer mix. TCRdb reprocessed the 5' RACE reads with MiXCR, giving one entry per CDR3 protein. The data hold 720,000 or so distinct CDR3 sequences, with approximately 40% observed a single time. V lost 1 base, J lost 2 bases, and 7 bases lay in between. The germline gives CDR1 SGHVS, CDR2 FNYEAQ. This CDR3 has 14 amino acids. The source is a man older than 75 in good health. Sequencing was performed on blood. The rearrangement joins TRBV7-6 to TRBJ2-3; D is ambiguous. The CDR3 sequence is CASSLDPITDTQYF. The CDR3 DNA follows: TGTGCCAGCAGCTTAGACCCGATCACAGATACGCAGTATTTT. The variable domain in full, with the rest retrieved from reference TRBV7-6 and TRBJ2-3, is GAGVSQSPRYKVTKRGQDVALRCDPISGHVSLYWYRQALGQGPEFLTYFNYEAQQDKSGLPNDRFSAERPEGSISTLTIQRTEQRDSAMYRCASSLDPITDTQYFGPGTRLTVL.